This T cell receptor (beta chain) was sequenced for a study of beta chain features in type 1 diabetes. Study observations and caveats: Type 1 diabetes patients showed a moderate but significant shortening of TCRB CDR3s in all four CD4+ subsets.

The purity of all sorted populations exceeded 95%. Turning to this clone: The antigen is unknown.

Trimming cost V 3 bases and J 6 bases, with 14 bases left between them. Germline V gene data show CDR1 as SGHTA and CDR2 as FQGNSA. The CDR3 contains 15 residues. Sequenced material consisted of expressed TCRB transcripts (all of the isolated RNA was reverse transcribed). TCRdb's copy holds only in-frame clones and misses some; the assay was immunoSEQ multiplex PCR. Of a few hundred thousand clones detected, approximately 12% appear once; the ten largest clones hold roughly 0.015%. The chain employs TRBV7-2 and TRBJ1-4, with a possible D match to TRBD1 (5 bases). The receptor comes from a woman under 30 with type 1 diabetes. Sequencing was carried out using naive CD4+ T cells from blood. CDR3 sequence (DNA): TGTGCCAGCAGCTTCGGGGGGGGGATCCATGAAAAACTGTTTTTT. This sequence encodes CASSFGGGIHEKLFF.